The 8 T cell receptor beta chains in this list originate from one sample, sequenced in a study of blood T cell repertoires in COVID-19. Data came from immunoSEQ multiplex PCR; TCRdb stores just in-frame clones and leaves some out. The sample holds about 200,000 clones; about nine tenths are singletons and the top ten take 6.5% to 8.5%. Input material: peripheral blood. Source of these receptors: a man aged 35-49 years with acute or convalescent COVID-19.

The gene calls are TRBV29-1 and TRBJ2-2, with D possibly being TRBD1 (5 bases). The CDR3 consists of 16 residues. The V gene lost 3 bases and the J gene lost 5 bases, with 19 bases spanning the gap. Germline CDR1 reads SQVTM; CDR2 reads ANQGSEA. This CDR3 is CSVDRWIKGWTGELFF. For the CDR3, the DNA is TGCAGCGTTGATAGGTGGATAAAGGGGTGGACCGGGGAGCTGTTTTTT.

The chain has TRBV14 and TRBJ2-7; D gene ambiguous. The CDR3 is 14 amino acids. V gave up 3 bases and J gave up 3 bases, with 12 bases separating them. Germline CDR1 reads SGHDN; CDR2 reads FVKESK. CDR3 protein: CASSHFESYYEQYF. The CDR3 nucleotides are TGTGCCAGCAGCCATTTCGAGTCGTACTACGAGCAGTACTTC.

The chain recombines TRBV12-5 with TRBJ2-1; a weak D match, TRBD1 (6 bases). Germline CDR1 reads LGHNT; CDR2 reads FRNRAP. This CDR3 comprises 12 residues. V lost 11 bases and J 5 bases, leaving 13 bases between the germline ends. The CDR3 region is CACRGQNNEQFF. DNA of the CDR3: TGTGCTTGCCGGGGACAAAACAATGAGCAGTTCTTC.

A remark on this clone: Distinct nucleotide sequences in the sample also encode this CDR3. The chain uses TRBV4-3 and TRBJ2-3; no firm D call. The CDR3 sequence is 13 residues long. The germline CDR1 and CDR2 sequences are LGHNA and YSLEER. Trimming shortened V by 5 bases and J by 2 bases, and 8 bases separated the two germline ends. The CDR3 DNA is TGCGCCAGCAGCAGACTCCTCACAGATACGCAGTATTTT. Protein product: CASSRLLTDTQYF.

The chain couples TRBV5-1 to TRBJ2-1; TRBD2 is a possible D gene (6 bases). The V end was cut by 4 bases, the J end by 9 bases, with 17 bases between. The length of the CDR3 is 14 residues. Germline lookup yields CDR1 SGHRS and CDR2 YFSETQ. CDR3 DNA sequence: TGCGCCAGCAGCCAAACGCGACTAGATGGTGAGCAGTTCTTC. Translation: CASSQTRLDGEQFF.

CDR3 amino acids: CASRDDRVDGYTF. The DNA for the CDR3 is TGTGCCAGCAGAGATGACAGGGTTGATGGCTACACCTTC. V is TRBV28 and J is TRBJ1-2; TRBD1 aligns across 7 bases. V gave up 6 bases and J gave up 6 bases; unmatched junction bases: 7. In germline, CDR1 is MDHEN, CDR2 SYDVKM. The CDR3 extends over 13 amino acids.

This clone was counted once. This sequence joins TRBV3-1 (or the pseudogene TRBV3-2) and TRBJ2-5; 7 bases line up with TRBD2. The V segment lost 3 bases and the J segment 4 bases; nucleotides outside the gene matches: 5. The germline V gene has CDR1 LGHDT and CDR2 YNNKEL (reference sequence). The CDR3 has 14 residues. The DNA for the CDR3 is TGTGCCAGCAGCCACTCCGGGACTATAGAGACCCAGTACTTC. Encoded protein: CASSHSGTIETQYF.

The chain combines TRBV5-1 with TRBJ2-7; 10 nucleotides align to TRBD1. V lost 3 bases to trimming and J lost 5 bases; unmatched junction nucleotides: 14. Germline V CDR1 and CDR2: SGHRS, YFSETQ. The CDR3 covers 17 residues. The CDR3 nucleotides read TGCGCCAGCAGCTGGCACGCTGACAGGGGGCAAAAAAACGAGCAGTACTTC. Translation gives CASSWHADRGQKNEQYF. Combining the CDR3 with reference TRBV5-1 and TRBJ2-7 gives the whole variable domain KAGVTQTPRYLIKTRGQQVTLSCSPISGHRSVSWYQQTPGQGLQFLFEYFSETQRNKGNFPGRFSGRQFSNSRSEMNVSTLELGDSALYLCASSWHADRGQKNEQYFGPGTRLTVT.